The entry that follows covers one T cell receptor beta chain sequence. Its antigen is currently unknown. These data originate in a study of naive CD8 T cells in extremely preterm neonates. Study-level findings and limits: Preterm infants showed shorter CDR3s, fewer N additions and less trimming than older groups.

Per germline, CDR1 SGHKS and CDR2 YYEKEE (reference sequence). The CDR3 is 14 amino acids. V dropped 3 bases and J dropped 1 base, with 11 bases sitting between them. Without labor or membrane rupture, elective cesareans at roughly 37-41 weeks supplied term cord blood. Sorted cells: live naive CD8+ T cells, CD45RA+CCR7+, Annexin V-negative. The protocol was immunoSEQ multiplex PCR, while the TCRdb copy is restricted to in-frame clones and leaves out a portion. The sample shows about 8,000 clones, 95% to 98% of them seen only once. This TCR derives from a newborn in good health. The chain recombines TRBV5-5 with TRBJ2-7; TRBD2 might be the D (5 bases). Source material: naive CD8+ T cells from cord blood. The CDR3 reads CASSSDGMSYEQYF. The CDR3 DNA sequence: TGTGCCAGCAGCTCGGACGGGATGTCCTACGAGCAGTACTTC.